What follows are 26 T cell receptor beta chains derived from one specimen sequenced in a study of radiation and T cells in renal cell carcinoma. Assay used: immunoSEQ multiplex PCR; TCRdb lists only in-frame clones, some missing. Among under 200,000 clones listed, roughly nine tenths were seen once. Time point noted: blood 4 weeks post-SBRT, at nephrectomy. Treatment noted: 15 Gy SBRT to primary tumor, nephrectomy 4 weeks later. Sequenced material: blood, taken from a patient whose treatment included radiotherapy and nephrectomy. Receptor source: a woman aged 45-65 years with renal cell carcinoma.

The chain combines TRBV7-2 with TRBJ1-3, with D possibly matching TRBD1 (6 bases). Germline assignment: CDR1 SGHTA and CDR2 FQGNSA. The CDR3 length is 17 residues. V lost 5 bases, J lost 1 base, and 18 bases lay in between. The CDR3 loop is CASSPRVAGASGNTIYF. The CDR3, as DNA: TGTGCCAGCAGCCCCCGGGTTGCGGGGGCGTCTGGAAACACCATATATTTT.

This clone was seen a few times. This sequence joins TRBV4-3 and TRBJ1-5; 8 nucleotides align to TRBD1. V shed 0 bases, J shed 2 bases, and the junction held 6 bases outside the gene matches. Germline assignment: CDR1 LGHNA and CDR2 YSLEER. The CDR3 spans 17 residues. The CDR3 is CASSQDFGTGGNQPQHF. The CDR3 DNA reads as TGCGCCAGCAGCCAAGATTTTGGGACAGGAGGCAATCAGCCCCAGCATTTT.

The CDR3 spells CASTLTGGNQPQHF. The CDR3 nucleotides are TGTGCCAGTACCCTGACAGGGGGTAATCAGCCCCAGCATTTT. This chain connects TRBV19 to TRBJ1-5; 9 bases fit TRBD1. J gave up 4 bases and V 7 bases, and 5 bases lay outside the gene matches. Germline V gives CDR1 LNHDA, CDR2 SQIVND (reference sequence). The CDR3 has 14 amino acids.

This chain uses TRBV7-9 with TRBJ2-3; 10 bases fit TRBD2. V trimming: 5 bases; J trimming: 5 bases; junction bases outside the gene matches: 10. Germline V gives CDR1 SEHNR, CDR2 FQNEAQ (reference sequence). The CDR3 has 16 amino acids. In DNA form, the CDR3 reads TGTGCCAGCAGCCTCAGGAGCGGGGGGGCCGGAGATACGCAGTATTTT. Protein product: CASSLRSGGAGDTQYF.

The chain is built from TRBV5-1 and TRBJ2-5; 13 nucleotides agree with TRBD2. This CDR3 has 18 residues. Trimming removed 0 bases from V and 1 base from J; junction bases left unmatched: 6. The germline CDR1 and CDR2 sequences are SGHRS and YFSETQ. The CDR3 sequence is CASSLVPTSGGTQETQYF. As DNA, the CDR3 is TGCGCCAGCAGCTTGGTGCCGACTAGCGGGGGGACCCAAGAGACCCAGTACTTC.

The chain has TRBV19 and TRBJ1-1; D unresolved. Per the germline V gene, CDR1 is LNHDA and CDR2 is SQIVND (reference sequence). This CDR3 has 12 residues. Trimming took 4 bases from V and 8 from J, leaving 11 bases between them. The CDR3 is CASSRELGEAFF. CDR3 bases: TGTGCCAGTAGTAGAGAACTAGGCGAAGCTTTCTTT.

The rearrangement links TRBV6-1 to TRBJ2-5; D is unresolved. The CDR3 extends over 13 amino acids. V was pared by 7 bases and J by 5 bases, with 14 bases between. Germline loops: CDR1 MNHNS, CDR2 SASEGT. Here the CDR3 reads CASNRRVEETQYF. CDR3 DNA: TGTGCCAGCAACCGAAGGGTGGAGGAGACCCAGTACTTC.

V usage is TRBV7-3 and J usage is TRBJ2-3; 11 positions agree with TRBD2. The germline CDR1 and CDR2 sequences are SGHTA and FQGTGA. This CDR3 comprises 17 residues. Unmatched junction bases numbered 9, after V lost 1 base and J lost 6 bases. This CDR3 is CASSLNRLAGGLDTQYF. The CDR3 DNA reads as TGTGCCAGCAGCTTAAACCGCCTAGCGGGGGGCTTGGATACGCAGTATTTT.

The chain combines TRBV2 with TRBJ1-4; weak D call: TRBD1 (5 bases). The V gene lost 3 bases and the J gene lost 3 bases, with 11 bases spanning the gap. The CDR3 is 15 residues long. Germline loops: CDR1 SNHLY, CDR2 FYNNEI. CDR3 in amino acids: CASSDAGTANEKLFF. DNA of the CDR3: TGTGCCAGCAGTGATGCAGGGACGGCTAATGAAAAACTGTTTTTT.

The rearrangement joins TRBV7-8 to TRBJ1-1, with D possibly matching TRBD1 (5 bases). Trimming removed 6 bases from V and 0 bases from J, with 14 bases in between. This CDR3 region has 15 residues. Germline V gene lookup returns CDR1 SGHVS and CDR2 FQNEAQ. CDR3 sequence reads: CASRPYATVNTEAFF. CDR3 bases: TGTGCCAGCAGGCCCTACGCGACAGTGAACACTGAAGCTTTCTTT.

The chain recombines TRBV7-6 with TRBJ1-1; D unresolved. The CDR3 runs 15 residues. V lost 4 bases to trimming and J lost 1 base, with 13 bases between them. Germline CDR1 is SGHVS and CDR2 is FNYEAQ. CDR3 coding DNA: TGTGCCAGCAGCTCATTATTAGTTAAGAACACTGAAGCTTTCTTT. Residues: CASSSLLVKNTEAFF.

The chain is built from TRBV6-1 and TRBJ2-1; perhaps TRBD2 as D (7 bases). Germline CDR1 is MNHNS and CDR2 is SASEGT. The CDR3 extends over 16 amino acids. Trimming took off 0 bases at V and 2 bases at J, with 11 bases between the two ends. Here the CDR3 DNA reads TGTGCCAGCAGTGAAGCGGGGAGGGGGGCCTACAATGAGCAGTTCTTC. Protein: CASSEAGRGAYNEQFF.

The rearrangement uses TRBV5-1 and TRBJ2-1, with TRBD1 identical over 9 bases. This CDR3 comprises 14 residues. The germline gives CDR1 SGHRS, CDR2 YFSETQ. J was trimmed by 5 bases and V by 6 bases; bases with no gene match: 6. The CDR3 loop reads CASITGTGNNEQFF. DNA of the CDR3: TGCGCCAGCATAACCGGGACAGGGAACAATGAGCAGTTCTTC.

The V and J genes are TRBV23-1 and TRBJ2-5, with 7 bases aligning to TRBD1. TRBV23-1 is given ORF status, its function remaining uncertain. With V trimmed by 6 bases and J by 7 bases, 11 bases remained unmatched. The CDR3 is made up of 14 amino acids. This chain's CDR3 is CASSPTGTVSTQYF. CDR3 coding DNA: TGCGCCAGCAGCCCCACCGGGACAGTTTCGACCCAGTACTTC.

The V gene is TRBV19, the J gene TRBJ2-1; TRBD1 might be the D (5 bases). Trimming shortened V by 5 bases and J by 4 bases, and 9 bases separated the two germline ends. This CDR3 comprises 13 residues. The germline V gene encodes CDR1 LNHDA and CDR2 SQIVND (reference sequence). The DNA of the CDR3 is TGTGCCAGTAGTCCACAGGTATACAATGAGCAGTTCTTC. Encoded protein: CASSPQVYNEQFF. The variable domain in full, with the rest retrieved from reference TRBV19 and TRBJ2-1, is DGGITQSPKYLFRKEGQNVTLSCEQNLNHDAMYWYRQDPGQGLRLIYYSQIVNDFQKGDIAEGYSVSREKKESFPLTVTSAQKNPTAFYLCASSPQVYNEQFFGPGTRLTVL.

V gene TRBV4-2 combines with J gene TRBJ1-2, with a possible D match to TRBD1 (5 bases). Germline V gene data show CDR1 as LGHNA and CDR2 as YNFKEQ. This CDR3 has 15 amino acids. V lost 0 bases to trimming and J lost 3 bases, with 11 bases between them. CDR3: CASSQDRVADYGYTF. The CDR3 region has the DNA TGTGCCAGCAGCCAAGACAGGGTTGCCGACTATGGCTACACCTTC.

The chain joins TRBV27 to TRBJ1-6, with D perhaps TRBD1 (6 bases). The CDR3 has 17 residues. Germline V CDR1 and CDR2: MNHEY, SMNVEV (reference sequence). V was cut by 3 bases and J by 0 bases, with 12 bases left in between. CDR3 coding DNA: TGTGCCAGCAGTTTCCGGGGGGGCGGCTCCTATAATTCACCCCTCCACTTT. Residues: CASSFRGGGSYNSPLHF.

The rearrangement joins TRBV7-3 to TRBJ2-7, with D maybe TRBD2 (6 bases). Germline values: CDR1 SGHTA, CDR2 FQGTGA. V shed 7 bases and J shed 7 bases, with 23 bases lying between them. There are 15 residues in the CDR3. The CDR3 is CASTLRGGELKEQYF. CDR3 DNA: TGTGCCAGCACCCTACGAGGCGGGGAGCTTAAAGAGCAGTACTTC.

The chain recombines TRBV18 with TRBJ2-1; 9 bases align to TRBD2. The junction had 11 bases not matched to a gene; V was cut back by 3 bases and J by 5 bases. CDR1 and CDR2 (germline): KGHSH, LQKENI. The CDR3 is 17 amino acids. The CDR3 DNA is TGTGCCAGCTCACCTCTTCCAGCGGGGGGACGTAACAATGAGCAGTTCTTC. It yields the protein CASSPLPAGGRNNEQFF.

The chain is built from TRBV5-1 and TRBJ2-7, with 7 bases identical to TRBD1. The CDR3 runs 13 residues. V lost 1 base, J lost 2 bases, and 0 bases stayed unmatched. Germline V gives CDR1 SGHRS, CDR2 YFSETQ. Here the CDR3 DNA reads TGCGCCAGCAGCTTGCAGGGGGCCTACGAGCAGTACTTC. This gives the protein CASSLQGAYEQYF.

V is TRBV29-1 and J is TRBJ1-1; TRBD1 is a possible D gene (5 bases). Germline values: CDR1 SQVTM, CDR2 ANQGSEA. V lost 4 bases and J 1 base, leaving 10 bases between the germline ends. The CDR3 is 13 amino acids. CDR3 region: CSVVRGQNTEAFF. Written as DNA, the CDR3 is TGCAGCGTTGTAAGAGGACAGAACACTGAAGCTTTCTTT.

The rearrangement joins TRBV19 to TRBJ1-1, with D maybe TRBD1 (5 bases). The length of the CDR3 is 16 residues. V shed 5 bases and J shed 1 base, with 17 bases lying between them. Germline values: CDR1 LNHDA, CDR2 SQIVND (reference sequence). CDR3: CASSRPSGATNTEAFF. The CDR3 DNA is TGTGCCAGTAGTCGTCCGTCCGGGGCGACGAACACTGAAGCTTTCTTT.

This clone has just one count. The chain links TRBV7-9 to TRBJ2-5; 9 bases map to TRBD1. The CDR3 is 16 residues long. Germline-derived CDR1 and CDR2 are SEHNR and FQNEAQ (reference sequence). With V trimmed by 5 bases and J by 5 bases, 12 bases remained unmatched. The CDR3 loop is CASSLGQGLDGETQYF. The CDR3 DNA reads TGTGCCAGCAGCCTGGGACAGGGTTTGGACGGCGAGACCCAGTACTTC.

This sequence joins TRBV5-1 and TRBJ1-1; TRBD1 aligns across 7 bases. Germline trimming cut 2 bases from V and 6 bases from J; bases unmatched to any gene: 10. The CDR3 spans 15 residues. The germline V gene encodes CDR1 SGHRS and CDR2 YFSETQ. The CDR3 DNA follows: TGCGCCAGCAGCTTAGGGGGCAGGTCGTCGGCTGAAGCTTTCTTT. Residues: CASSLGGRSSAEAFF.

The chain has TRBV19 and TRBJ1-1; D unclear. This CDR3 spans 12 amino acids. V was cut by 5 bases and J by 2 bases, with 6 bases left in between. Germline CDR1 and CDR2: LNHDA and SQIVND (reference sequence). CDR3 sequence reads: CASSQRNTEAFF. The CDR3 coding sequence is TGTGCCAGTAGTCAGAGAAACACTGAAGCTTTCTTT.

The CDR3 here is CASNRGFPEKLFF. The DNA of the CDR3 is TGTGCCAGTAACAGGGGATTCCCTGAAAAACTGTTTTTT. The J gene is TRBJ1-4, the V gene TRBV2; 7 positions agree with TRBD1. Germline CDR1 reads SNHLY; CDR2 reads FYNNEI. The CDR3 runs to 13 residues. J lost 7 bases, V lost 9 bases, and 8 bases had no gene match.